The 17 T cell receptor beta chains listed next were all sequenced from one sample in a study of T cells after yellow fever vaccination. From the 5' RACE reads, TCRdb called clonotypes with MiXCR, one entry per CDR3 protein. The sample consists of some 130,000 distinct CDR3 sequences, just over 6.5% of them appearing once. The sample was CD4+ T cells sorted from PBMCs, taken 10 days after the yellow fever booster vaccination. These receptors came from a man aged 30-40 years who received the YFV17D yellow fever vaccine.

Many counts were recorded for this clonotype. The chain recombines TRBV19 with TRBJ2-4; 11 bases match TRBD2. V lost 1 base and J lost 1; bases outside the gene matches: 3. Germline V gene sequence: CDR1 LNHDA, CDR2 SQIVND (reference sequence). The CDR3 extends over 17 amino acids. This chain's CDR3 is CASSIGLAGFAKNIQYF. For the CDR3, the DNA is TGTGCCAGTAGTATAGGACTAGCGGGATTTGCCAAAAACATTCAGTACTTC.

This clonotype was seen ten or more times. V and J are TRBV6-1 and TRBJ2-7; TRBD1 might be the D (6 bases). The CDR3 has 13 amino acids. V lost 6 bases and J 2 bases, leaving 11 bases between the germline ends. CDR1 and CDR2 from the germline V gene are MNHNS and SASEGT. This chain's CDR3 is CASSRQAAYEQYF. In nucleotides, the CDR3 is TGTGCCAGCAGCAGACAGGCCGCCTACGAGCAGTACTTC.

This clonotype was observed many times. V usage is TRBV25-1 and J usage is TRBJ2-4, with a tentative D call TRBD1 (6 bases). Germline V lookup: CDR1 MGHDK, CDR2 SYGVNS. V lost 4 bases and J lost 8, with 15 bases in between. The CDR3 totals 14 residues. The CDR3 nucleotides read TGTGCCAGCAGTGCTATTACAGGGTCCTACATTCAGTACTTC. Its protein product is CASSAITGSYIQYF.

This clonotype occurred many times. V gene TRBV5-1 combines with J gene TRBJ2-1; 14 bases align to TRBD2. V dropped 5 bases and J dropped 0; count of bases not matched to a gene: 7. The CDR3 covers 18 residues. The V gene's germline CDR1 is SGHRS and CDR2 YFSETQ. The CDR3 nucleotides read TGCGCCAGCAGACGGGGGACTAGCGGGAGAGGCTCCTACAATGAGCAGTTCTTC. It yields the protein CASRRGTSGRGSYNEQFF.

In its sample, this clonotype was seen many times. The V and J genes are TRBV10-3 and TRBJ2-7; 8 nucleotides match TRBD1. After removal of 3 bases from V and 3 bases from J, the junction contained 7 bases not matched to a gene. CDR1 is ENHRY, CDR2 SYGVKD, per germline. CDR3 length equals 15 residues. The CDR3 sequence is CAISDSGTGLYEQYF. CDR3 nucleotides: TGTGCCATCAGTGACTCCGGGACAGGACTCTACGAGCAGTACTTC.

The chain joins TRBV23-1 to TRBJ2-3; 7 bases match TRBD1. TRBV23-1 is filed as an ORF, its function uncertain. The V segment lost 7 bases and the J segment 3 bases; nucleotides outside the gene matches: 7. The CDR3 extends over 14 amino acids. CDR3 bases: TGCGCCAGCAACAGGGGAAGGGGGACAGATACGCAGTATTTT. Translating gives CASNRGRGTDTQYF.

This clonotype was observed many times. The chain links TRBV7-2 to TRBJ2-1; 8 bases fit TRBD2. CDR3 length: 14 residues. The germline CDR1 and CDR2 sequences are SGHTA and FQGNSA. J lost 5 bases, V lost 5 bases, and 5 bases had no gene match. The CDR3 region is CASSQFSGNNEQFF. In DNA, the CDR3 is TGTGCCAGCAGCCAATTTAGCGGGAACAATGAGCAGTTCTTC.

On this clonotype itself: A clone one base away is much larger, so this may be a read error. This chain connects TRBV12-3 or TRBV12-4 to TRBJ2-3; no clear D gene. V lost 6 bases and J 6 bases, leaving 16 bases between the germline ends. The CDR3 has 14 residues. The CDR3 loop is CASSQATSGDTQYF. The CDR3 region has the DNA TGTGCCAGCAGCCAAGCTACCTCGGGTGATACGCAGTATTTT.

This clonotype was counted ten times or more. The chain employs TRBV2 and TRBJ1-2; a weak D match, TRBD1 (5 bases). CDR1 SNHLY and CDR2 FYNNEI come from the germline V gene. The CDR3 sequence is 13 residues long. V lost 1 base to trimming and J lost 7 bases, with 10 bases between them. In nucleotides, the CDR3 is TGTGCCAGCAGTGAAGTCCAGGGCCCTGGCTACACCTTC. Its translation is CASSEVQGPGYTF.

This clonotype was observed many times. J is TRBJ2-1 and V is TRBV12-3 or TRBV12-4; 7 positions match TRBD2. The J segment lost 9 bases and the V segment lost 5 bases, leaving 16 bases of the junction unmatched. This CDR3 is built from 16 residues. CDR3 nucleotide sequence: TGTGCCAGCAGTCCTTTGCGGCGGGAGCCCGGGCGTGAGCAGTTCTTC. It encodes CASSPLRREPGREQFF.

This clonotype was counted ten times or more. J is TRBJ2-2 and V is TRBV18; no firm D call. The CDR3 is 15 amino acids. V dropped 6 bases and J dropped 3 bases, with 14 bases sitting between them. CDR1 is KGHSH and CDR2 is LQKENI in the germline V gene. CDR3 in amino acids: CASSISPGDTGELFF. The CDR3 region has the DNA TGTGCCAGCTCTATCAGCCCAGGAGACACCGGGGAGCTGTTTTTT.

The chain carries TRBV20-1 and TRBJ2-1; 16 bases line up with TRBD2. CDR1 is DFQATT and CDR2 is SNEGSKA in the germline V gene (reference sequence). Trimming removed 1 base from V and 0 bases from J; junction bases left unmatched: 6. This CDR3 region has 19 residues. As DNA, the CDR3 is TGCAGTGCTAGAGTGCCGGGACTAGCGGGAGGGCCCTCCTACAATGAGCAGTTCTTC. Translating it yields CSARVPGLAGGPSYNEQFF.

This clonotype was counted at least ten times. The rearrangement links TRBV5-6 to TRBJ2-1, with 10 positions matching TRBD1. V gave up 5 bases and J gave up 6 bases; unmatched junction bases: 5. Germline CDR1 reads SGHDT; CDR2 reads YYEEEE. This CDR3 spans 14 amino acids. DNA for the CDR3: TGTGCCAGCAGTATAGGACAGGGGGGCAATGAGCAGTTCTTC. Encoded protein: CASSIGQGGNEQFF.

There are many counts of this clonotype. J is TRBJ1-1 and V is TRBV30, with D possibly TRBD1 on 5 matching bases. This CDR3 has 12 residues. V was cut by 2 bases and J by 3 bases, with 7 bases left in between. Germline V CDR1 and CDR2: GTSNPN, SVGIG (reference sequence). The CDR3: CAWSRQYTEAFF. The CDR3 nucleotides read TGTGCCTGGAGTCGACAGTACACTGAAGCTTTCTTT.

At least ten counts were recorded for this clonotype. This chain joins TRBV11-3 and TRBJ2-1, with D uncertain. This CDR3 is 15 amino acids long. The germline V gene has CDR1 SGHNT and CDR2 YENEEA. V lost 1 base and J 9 bases, leaving 16 bases between the germline ends. The CDR3 spells CASSLVGAGTGEQFF. DNA for the CDR3: TGTGCCAGCAGCTTAGTTGGCGCCGGCACCGGTGAGCAGTTCTTC.

In its sample, this clonotype was seen many times. The chain recombines TRBV6-5 with TRBJ2-7; D is possibly TRBD2 (6 bases). Trimming pared 2 bases from V and 3 bases from J, leaving 17 bases between. The CDR3 extends over 16 amino acids. Per the germline V gene, CDR1 is MNHEY and CDR2 is SVGAGI. The CDR3 DNA reads TGTGCCAGCAGTTACCACCGGGTAGCGGAGGGCTACGAGCAGTACTTC. Translating gives CASSYHRVAEGYEQYF.

This clonotype came up a few times. The chain links TRBV7-2 to TRBJ2-7; 15 bases are a match to TRBD2. The CDR3 is 17 residues long. The V gene end was trimmed by 4 bases and the J gene end by 2 bases; junction bases not matched to a gene: 6. Germline CDR1 and CDR2: SGHTA and FQGNSA. The CDR3 bases are TGTGCCAGCAGCTCCGGGACTAGCGGGAGGCGCGCCTACGAGCAGTACTTC. As protein: CASSSGTSGRRAYEQYF.